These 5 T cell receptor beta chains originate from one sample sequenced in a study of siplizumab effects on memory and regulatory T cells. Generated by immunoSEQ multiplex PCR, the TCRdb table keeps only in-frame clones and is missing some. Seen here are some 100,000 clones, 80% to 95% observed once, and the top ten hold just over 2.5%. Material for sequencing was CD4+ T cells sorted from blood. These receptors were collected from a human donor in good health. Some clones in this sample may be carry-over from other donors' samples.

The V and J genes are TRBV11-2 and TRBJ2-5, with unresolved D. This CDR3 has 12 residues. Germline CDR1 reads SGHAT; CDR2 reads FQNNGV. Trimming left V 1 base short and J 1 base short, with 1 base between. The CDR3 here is CASSLVQETQYF. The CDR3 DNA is TGTGCCAGCAGCTTAGTCCAAGAGACCCAGTACTTC.

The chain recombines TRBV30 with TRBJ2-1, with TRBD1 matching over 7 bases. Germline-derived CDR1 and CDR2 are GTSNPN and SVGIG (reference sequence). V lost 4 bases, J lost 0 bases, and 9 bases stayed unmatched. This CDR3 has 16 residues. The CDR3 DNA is TGTGCCTGGAAGAACCCCACAGGGGACTCCTACAATGAGCAGTTCTTC. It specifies CAWKNPTGDSYNEQFF.

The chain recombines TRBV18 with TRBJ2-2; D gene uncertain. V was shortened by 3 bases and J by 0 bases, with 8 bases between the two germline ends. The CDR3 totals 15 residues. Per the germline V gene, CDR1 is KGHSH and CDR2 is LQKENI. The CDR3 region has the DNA TGTGCCAGCTCACCGGCGGCAGCGAACACCGGGGAGCTGTTTTTT. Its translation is CASSPAAANTGELFF.

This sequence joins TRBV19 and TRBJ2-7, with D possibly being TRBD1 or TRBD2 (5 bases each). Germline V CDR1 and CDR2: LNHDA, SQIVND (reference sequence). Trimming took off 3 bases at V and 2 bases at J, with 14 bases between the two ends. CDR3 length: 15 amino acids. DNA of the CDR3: TGTGCCAGTAGTATGGGTGGGGGACCTACCTACGAGCAGTACTTC. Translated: CASSMGGGPTYEQYF.

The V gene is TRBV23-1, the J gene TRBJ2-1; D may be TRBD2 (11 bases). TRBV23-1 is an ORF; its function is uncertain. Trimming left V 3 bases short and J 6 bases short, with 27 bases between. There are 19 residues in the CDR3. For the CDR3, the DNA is TGCGCCAGCAGTCATCGGACAGGGGGGACGGGACTAGCGGCCAATGAGCAGTTCTTC. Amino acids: CASSHRTGGTGLAANEQFF.